What follows are 25 T cell receptor beta chains derived from one specimen sequenced in a study of cytomegalovirus exposure and HLA in healthy donors. The assay was immunoSEQ multiplex PCR, and TCRdb's table has in-frame clones only and misses some. Among approximately 300,000 clones listed, around 87% were seen once. Material: PBMCs. All receptors derive from a woman aged 25-40 years in good health and CMV-seropositive.

This chain connects TRBV18 to TRBJ2-7, with D maybe TRBD1 (5 bases). Germline V gene lookup returns CDR1 KGHSH and CDR2 LQKENI. The CDR3 has 14 residues. Trimming stripped 2 bases from V and 5 bases from J, with 13 bases between. The CDR3 reads CASSPSAGLHEQYF. CDR3 coding DNA: TGTGCCAGCTCACCATCGGCAGGGCTCCACGAGCAGTACTTC.

This CDR3 reads CASSLGLTGLLFF. The CDR3 DNA sequence: TGTGCCAGCAGTTTGGGACTCACCGGATTACTTTTCTTC. The chain joins TRBV27 to TRBJ2-1, with TRBD2 as a possible D gene (6 bases). CDR1 and CDR2 (germline): MNHEY, SMNVEV (reference sequence). Trimming removed 3 bases from V and 16 bases from J, with 19 bases in between. This CDR3 spans 13 amino acids.

This clone appeared once. The chain carries TRBV6-6 and TRBJ1-4; no clear D gene. This CDR3 contains 11 residues. The germline CDR1 and CDR2 sequences are MNHNY and SVGAGI (reference sequence). V gave up 8 bases and J gave up 10 bases, with 11 bases separating them. CDR3 region: CASSLGGKLFF. CDR3 bases: TGTGCCAGCTCGCTGGGAGGAAAACTGTTTTTT.

This clone occurred a few times. This CDR3 is also generated by other DNA sequences in the sample. The chain links TRBV7-9 to TRBJ2-7; no definite D call. Germline values: CDR1 SEHNR, CDR2 FQNEAQ (reference sequence). The CDR3 is made up of 13 amino acids. V was clipped by 2 bases and J by 0 bases, with 5 bases between them. CDR3: CASSLPGSYEQYF. The CDR3 region has the DNA TGTGCCAGCAGCTTACCTGGCTCCTACGAGCAGTACTTC.

V and J are TRBV27 and TRBJ1-1, with 9 bases matching TRBD1. V shed 7 bases and J 6 bases; nucleotides not matched to a gene: 9. Germline V gene sequence: CDR1 MNHEY, CDR2 SMNVEV (reference sequence). CDR3 length equals 14 residues. CDR3 coding DNA: TGTGCCAGCACCCCGGGACAGGGACGGCCTGAAGCTTTCTTT. This sequence encodes CASTPGQGRPEAFF.

Remarks on this clone: The junction does not match germline at one end; this may be a read error. The chain has TRBV7-9 and TRBJ1-2; 8 bases are shared with TRBD1. From germline, CDR1 is SEHNR and CDR2 FQNEAQ (reference sequence). There are 17 residues in the CDR3. The CDR3 DNA sequence: TGTGCCAGCAGATTAGTCCCGGGACAGGAGGGAGATGATGGCTACACCTTC. It is translated as CASRLVPGQEGDDGYTF. The variable domain in full, completed from reference TRBV7-9 and TRBJ1-2, reads DTGVSQNPRHKITKRGQNVTFRCDPISEHNRLYWYRQTLGQGPEFLTYFQNEAQLEKSRLLSDRFSAERPKGSFSTLEIQRTEQGDSAMYLCASRLVPGQEGDDGYTFGSGTRLTVV.

CDR3 sequence reads: CASSVYTTGEQFF. CDR3 in DNA: TGTGCCAGCAGTGTTTACACCACCGGTGAGCAGTTCTTC. The rearrangement joins TRBV6-1 to TRBJ2-1; D is unresolved. Trimming cost V 4 bases and J 9 bases, with 13 bases left between them. The CDR3 runs to 13 residues. Germline V gene lookup returns CDR1 MNHNS and CDR2 SASEGT.

The chain uses TRBV10-3 and TRBJ1-5; 7 bases agree with TRBD1. Germline CDR1 and CDR2: ENHRY and SYGVKD. J lost 0 bases, V lost 6 bases, and 2 bases had no gene match. The CDR3 is 14 amino acids. CDR3 sequence: CAIRSGGSNQPQHF. DNA of the CDR3: TGTGCCATCAGGTCAGGGGGTAGCAATCAGCCCCAGCATTTT.

The rearrangement uses TRBV15 and TRBJ2-3, with D tentatively TRBD2 (6 bases). The germline gives CDR1 LNHNV, CDR2 YYDKDF (reference sequence). The V and J ends lost 9 bases and 6 bases respectively, with 16 bases between them. The CDR3 runs 13 residues. CDR3 in amino acids: CATRDLPTDTQYF. Written as DNA, the CDR3 is TGTGCCACGAGGGACTTGCCTACCGATACGCAGTATTTT.

This rearrangement joins TRBV15 to TRBJ2-5; 13 bases are shared with TRBD2. There are 17 residues in the CDR3. With 1 base clipped from V and 14 bases from J, the junction kept 16 bases outside the gene matches. Germline-derived CDR1 and CDR2 are LNHNV and YYDKDF (reference sequence). CDR3 loop: CATSRGGTGGTSGKLYF. CDR3 nucleotides: TGTGCCACCAGCAGAGGGGGGACAGGAGGGACTAGCGGGAAACTCTACTTC.

This clone has only one observation. The chain has TRBV2 and TRBJ2-7, with TRBD1 as a possible D gene (6 bases). The CDR3 has 14 residues. The germline V and J ends were trimmed by 6 bases and 2 bases, with 14 bases remaining between them. Germline lookup yields CDR1 SNHLY and CDR2 FYNNEI. The chain's CDR3 is CASRLDSSPYEQYF. The CDR3 nucleotides read TGTGCCAGCAGGTTGGACAGCTCCCCCTACGAGCAGTACTTC.

The chain has TRBV5-1 and TRBJ2-1; 16 bases align to TRBD2. With V trimmed by 4 bases and J by 9 bases, 4 bases remained unmatched. Germline V lookup: CDR1 SGHRS, CDR2 YFSETQ. CDR3 length equals 15 residues. The CDR3 region has the DNA TGCGCCAGCAGCCCGGGACTAGCGGGGGGGCCTGAGCAGTTCTTC. Translated: CASSPGLAGGPEQFF.

This clone was recorded a few times. The chain recombines TRBV25-1 with TRBJ1-2; no firm D call. V was clipped by 1 base and J by 5 bases, with 8 bases between them. Germline loops: CDR1 MGHDK, CDR2 SYGVNS. The CDR3 length is 13 residues. The CDR3 nucleotides are TGTGCCAGCAGTGAATTGGGCGGGTATGGCTACACCTTC. It translates to CASSELGGYGYTF.

The chain couples TRBV7-8 to TRBJ1-2; D gene unclear. Per germline, CDR1 SGHVS and CDR2 FQNEAQ. The V end lost 0 bases, the J end lost 8 bases, and 16 bases lay between the germline ends. This CDR3 has 15 residues. In DNA form, the CDR3 reads TGTGCCAGCAGCTTAGCGCTACAGACCCTACGGGGCTACACCTTC. Translated, it gives CASSLALQTLRGYTF.

The V and J genes are TRBV18 and TRBJ1-6, with 8 bases lining up with TRBD1. CDR1 KGHSH and CDR2 LQKENI come from the germline V gene. The CDR3 is 14 residues long. J lost 9 bases, V lost 6 bases, and 7 bases had no gene match. The CDR3 DNA sequence: TGTGCCAGCTCCCCGGACAGGGCTGTTTCACCCCTCCACTTT. Translated: CASSPDRAVSPLHF.

V usage is TRBV10-1 and J usage is TRBJ2-3, with 15 bases matching TRBD2. Per germline, CDR1 WNHNN and CDR2 SYGVQD (reference sequence). The CDR3 is made up of 20 amino acids. V gave up 0 bases and J gave up 2 bases; unmatched junction bases: 9. For the CDR3, the DNA is TGCGCCAGCAGTGAGTCGGGACTAGCGGGAGGTCCCACTACCACAGATACGCAGTATTTT. Protein sequence: CASSESGLAGGPTTTDTQYF.

In its sample, this clone was seen once. The rearrangement joins TRBV5-4 to TRBJ2-5; 10 bases fit TRBD2. V lost 0 bases and J lost 5; bases outside the gene matches: 4. The CDR3 consists of 15 residues. Germline values: CDR1 SGHNT, CDR2 YYREEE (reference sequence). CDR3 nucleotide sequence: TGTGCCAGCAGCTTGGTCCAGCGGGGGGGGGAGACCCAGTACTTC. Translated, it gives CASSLVQRGGETQYF.

The J gene is TRBJ2-7, the V gene TRBV28; 11 bases map to TRBD1. The junction had 4 bases not matched to a gene; V was cut back by 6 bases and J by 3 bases. The CDR3 covers 14 residues. CDR1 and CDR2 (germline): MDHEN, SYDVKM. CDR3 protein: CASSLGTGGYEQYF. Written as DNA, the CDR3 is TGTGCCAGCAGCCTCGGGACAGGGGGCTACGAGCAGTACTTC.

V gene TRBV7-9 combines with J gene TRBJ2-5; D possibly matches TRBD1 or TRBD2 (5 bases each). V lost 4 bases and J lost 5, with 11 bases in between. The CDR3 has 13 amino acids. Germline CDR1 SEHNR, CDR2 FQNEAQ (reference sequence). CDR3 region: CASSSQGEETQYF. The CDR3 DNA follows: TGTGCCAGCAGCTCCCAGGGAGAGGAGACCCAGTACTTC.

This clone appeared a single time. The chain links TRBV4-1 to TRBJ1-2; possible D gene TRBD1, 6 bases. Trimming pared 4 bases from V and 0 bases from J, leaving 12 bases between. Germline lookup yields CDR1 MGHRA and CDR2 YSYEKL. The CDR3 consists of 15 residues. The CDR3 DNA follows: TGCGCCAGCAGCCGGGGGGACATCTCTAACTATGGCTACACCTTC. Encoded protein: CASSRGDISNYGYTF.

Comments on this clone: The same CDR3 arises from other DNA sequences in this sample as well. V is TRBV9 and J is TRBJ1-5, with D possibly matching TRBD1 (6 bases). Trimming removed 0 bases at V and 3 bases at J, with 7 bases between. The CDR3 consists of 14 residues. The V gene's germline CDR1 is SGDLS and CDR2 YYNGEE. CDR3 loop: CASSVGDTNQPQHF. As DNA, the CDR3 is TGTGCCAGCAGCGTAGGGGACACCAATCAGCCCCAGCATTTT.

This rearrangement joins TRBV15 to TRBJ2-2; possible D gene TRBD1, 6 bases. The germline CDR1 and CDR2 sequences are LNHNV and YYDKDF (reference sequence). The length of the CDR3 is 16 residues. V dropped 0 bases and J dropped 0 bases, with 8 bases sitting between them. The CDR3 protein is CATSRDGGANTGELFF. In DNA, the CDR3 is TGTGCCACCAGCAGAGATGGGGGCGCGAACACCGGGGAGCTGTTTTTT. The entire variable domain, with the rest obtained from reference TRBV15 and TRBJ2-2, is as follows: DAMVIQNPRYQVTQFGKPVTLSCSQTLNHNVMYWYQQKSSQAPKLLFHYYDKDFNNEADTPDNFQSRRPNTSFCFLDIRSPGLGDTAMYLCATSRDGGANTGELFFGEGSRLTVL.

The J gene is TRBJ1-3, the V gene TRBV9; D call uncertain. The CDR3 has 15 amino acids. Trimming shortened V by 2 bases and J by 3 bases, and 12 bases separated the two germline ends. Germline CDR1 reads SGDLS; CDR2 reads YYNGEE. CDR3 amino acids: CASSVWGSDGNTIYF. The DNA for the CDR3 is TGTGCCAGCAGCGTTTGGGGATCTGATGGAAACACCATATATTTT.

The V and J genes are TRBV10-1 and TRBJ1-6; unclear D gene. This CDR3 has 14 residues. V lost 8 bases and J 10 bases, leaving 18 bases between the germline ends. From germline, CDR1 is WNHNN and CDR2 SYGVQD (reference sequence). CDR3 DNA: TGCGCCAGCCTCAACCGCTTCTTGGACTCACCCCTCCACTTT. This gives the protein CASLNRFLDSPLHF.

The chain has TRBV27 and TRBJ2-1, with D uncertain. The CDR3 length is 16 residues. From germline, CDR1 is MNHEY and CDR2 SMNVEV (reference sequence). The V gene lost 6 bases and the J gene lost 3 bases, with 18 bases spanning the gap. CDR3 coding DNA: TGTGCCAGCAGAGCGTCTAACGCCCCGGGCTACAATGAGCAGTTCTTC. It is translated as CASRASNAPGYNEQFF.